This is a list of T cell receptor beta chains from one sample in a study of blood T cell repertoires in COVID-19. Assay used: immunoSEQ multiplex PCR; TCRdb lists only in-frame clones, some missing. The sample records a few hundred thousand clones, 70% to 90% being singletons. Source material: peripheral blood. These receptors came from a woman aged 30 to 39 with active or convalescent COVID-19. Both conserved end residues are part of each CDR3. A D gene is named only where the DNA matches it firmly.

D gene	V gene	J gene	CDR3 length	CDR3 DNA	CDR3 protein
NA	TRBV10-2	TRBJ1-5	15	TGCGCCAGCAGTTATAGTACAGGGCTGAATCAGCCCCAGCATTTT	CASSYSTGLNQPQHF
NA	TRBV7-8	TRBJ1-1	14	TGTGCCAGCACCCTCGGGGGTCGATACACTGAAGCTTTCTTT	CASTLGGRYTEAFF
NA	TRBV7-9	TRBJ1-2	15	TGTGCCAGCAGCTTAGGAACAGGGAGCGGCTATGGCTACACCTTC	CASSLGTGSGYGYTF
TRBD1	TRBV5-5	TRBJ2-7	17	TGTGCCAGCAGCCCCCTATGGACAGGGGCCTCGTCCTACGAGCAGTACTTC	CASSPLWTGASSYEQYF
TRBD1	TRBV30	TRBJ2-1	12	TGTGCCTGGAGTCACAGGGGGCATGAGCAGTTCTTC	CAWSHRGHEQFF
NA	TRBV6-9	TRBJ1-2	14	TGTGCCAGCACCATCCCAGGGTTAAACTATGGCTACACCTTC	CASTIPGLNYGYTF
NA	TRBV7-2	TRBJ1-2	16	TGTGCCAGCAGCTTTTATGCTACCGAGACTAACTATGGCTACACCTTC	CASSFYATETNYGYTF
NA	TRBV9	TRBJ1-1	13	TGTGCCAGCAGCTCAGTGGGGGGCACTGAAGCTTTCTTT	CASSSVGGTEAFF
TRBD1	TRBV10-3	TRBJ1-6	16	TGTGCCATCAGTGACCCCGGGACAGGGGTTAATTCACCCCTCCACTTT	CAISDPGTGVNSPLHF
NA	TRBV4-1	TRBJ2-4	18	TGCGCCAGCAGCCAAGACTGGACAGCTCTGCTAGCCAAAAACATTCAGTACTTC	CASSQDWTALLAKNIQYF
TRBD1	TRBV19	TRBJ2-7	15	TGTGCCAGTAGTACGGGCCGGGACAGGGGTTACGAGCAGTACTTC	CASSTGRDRGYEQYF
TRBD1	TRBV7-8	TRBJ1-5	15	TGTGCCAGCAGCCTACAGGGGGCCGGCAATCAGCCCCAGCATTTT	CASSLQGAGNQPQHF
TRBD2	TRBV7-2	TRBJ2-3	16	TGTGCCAGCAGCGAGGGACTAGCGGGGGGAACAGATACGCAGTATTTT	CASSEGLAGGTDTQYF
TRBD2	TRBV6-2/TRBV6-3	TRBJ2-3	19	TGTGCCAGCAGTTACGCCTCGGGGCGGGGGGTTACTAGCACAGATACGCAGTATTTT	CASSYASGRGVTSTDTQYF
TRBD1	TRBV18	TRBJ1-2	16	TGTGCCAGCTCCCAAAACCCCGGGACAGGGGCTTATGGCTACACCTTC	CASSQNPGTGAYGYTF
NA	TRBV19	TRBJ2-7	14	TGTGCCACCAGAGCGAGCACGGGATCCTACGAGCAGTACTTC	CATRASTGSYEQYF